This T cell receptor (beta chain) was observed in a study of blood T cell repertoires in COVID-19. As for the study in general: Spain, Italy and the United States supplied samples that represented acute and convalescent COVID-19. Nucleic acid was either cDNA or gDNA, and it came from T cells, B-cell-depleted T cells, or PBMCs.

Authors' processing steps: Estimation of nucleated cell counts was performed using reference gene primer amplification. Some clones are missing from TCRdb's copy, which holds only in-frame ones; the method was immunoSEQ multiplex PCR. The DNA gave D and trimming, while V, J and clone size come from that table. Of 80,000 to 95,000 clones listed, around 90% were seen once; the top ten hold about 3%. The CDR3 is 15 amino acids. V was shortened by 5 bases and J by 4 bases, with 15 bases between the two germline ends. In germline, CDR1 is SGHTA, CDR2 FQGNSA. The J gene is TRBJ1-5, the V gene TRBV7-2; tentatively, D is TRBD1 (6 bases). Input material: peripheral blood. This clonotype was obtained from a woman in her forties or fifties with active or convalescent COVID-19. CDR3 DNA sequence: TGTGCCAGCAGCCGGGGGGGGCGGGGAAATCAGCCCCAGCATTTT. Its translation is CASSRGGRGNQPQHF.